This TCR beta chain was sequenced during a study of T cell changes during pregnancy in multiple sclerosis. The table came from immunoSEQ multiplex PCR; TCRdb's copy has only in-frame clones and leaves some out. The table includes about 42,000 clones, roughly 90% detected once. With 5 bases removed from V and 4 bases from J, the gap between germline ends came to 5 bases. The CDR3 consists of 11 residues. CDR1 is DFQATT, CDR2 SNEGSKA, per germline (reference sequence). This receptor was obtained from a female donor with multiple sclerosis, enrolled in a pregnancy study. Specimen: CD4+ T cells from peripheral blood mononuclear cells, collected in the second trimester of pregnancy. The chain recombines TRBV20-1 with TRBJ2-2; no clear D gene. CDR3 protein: CSAHSTGELFF. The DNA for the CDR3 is TGCAGTGCTCACAGCACCGGGGAGCTGTTTTTT.